The 3 T cell receptor beta chains presented below share a single source sample, sequenced in a study of CD8+CD57+ T cells in acquired aplastic anemia. Sequenced patients had shown CD8+CD57+ cell expansion by flow cytometry. Investigators profiled TCR beta VDJ and CDR3 from genomic DNA template. TCRdb re-derived calls from the reads in MiXCR, one entry per CDR3 protein. Here the sample spans about 200,000 distinct CDR3 sequences, 60% to 80% being singletons. Specimen: sorted CD4+, CD8+, or CD8+CD57+ T cells (not recorded which) from PBMCs. These receptors all stem from a human donor with aplastic anemia.

Comment on this clonotype: Likely a read error: the CDR3 ends without its conserved phenylalanine or tryptophan. The CDR3 DNA sequence: TGTGCCAGTAGTATAAGGCTACCCACAACTAATGAAAAACTGTTTCTT. Protein: CASSIRLPTTNEKLFL. The V and J genes are TRBV19 and TRBJ1-4, with D uncertain. This CDR3 has 16 residues. The germline V gene has CDR1 LNHDA and CDR2 SQIVND (reference sequence). Trimming removed 2 bases from V and 0 bases from J, with 10 bases in between.

The rearrangement joins TRBV20-1 to TRBJ2-2; 10 nucleotides align to TRBD2. The germline CDR1 and CDR2 sequences are DFQATT and SNEGSKA (reference sequence). The CDR3 extends over 14 amino acids. J was trimmed by 1 base and V by 4 bases; bases with no gene match: 0. CDR3 protein: CSAKREGNTGELFF. In DNA form, the CDR3 reads TGCAGTGCTAAGCGGGAGGGGAACACCGGGGAGCTGTTTTTT.

There are many counts of this clonotype. CDR3 loop: CASSDGRGWNSPLHF. In DNA form, the CDR3 reads TGTGCCAGCAGTGACGGACGGGGATGGAATTCACCCCTCCACTTT. This chain links TRBV2 with TRBJ1-6, with D unresolved. Germline lookup yields CDR1 SNHLY and CDR2 FYNNEI. This CDR3 comprises 15 residues. Trimming removed 3 bases from V and 7 bases from J, with 13 bases in between.